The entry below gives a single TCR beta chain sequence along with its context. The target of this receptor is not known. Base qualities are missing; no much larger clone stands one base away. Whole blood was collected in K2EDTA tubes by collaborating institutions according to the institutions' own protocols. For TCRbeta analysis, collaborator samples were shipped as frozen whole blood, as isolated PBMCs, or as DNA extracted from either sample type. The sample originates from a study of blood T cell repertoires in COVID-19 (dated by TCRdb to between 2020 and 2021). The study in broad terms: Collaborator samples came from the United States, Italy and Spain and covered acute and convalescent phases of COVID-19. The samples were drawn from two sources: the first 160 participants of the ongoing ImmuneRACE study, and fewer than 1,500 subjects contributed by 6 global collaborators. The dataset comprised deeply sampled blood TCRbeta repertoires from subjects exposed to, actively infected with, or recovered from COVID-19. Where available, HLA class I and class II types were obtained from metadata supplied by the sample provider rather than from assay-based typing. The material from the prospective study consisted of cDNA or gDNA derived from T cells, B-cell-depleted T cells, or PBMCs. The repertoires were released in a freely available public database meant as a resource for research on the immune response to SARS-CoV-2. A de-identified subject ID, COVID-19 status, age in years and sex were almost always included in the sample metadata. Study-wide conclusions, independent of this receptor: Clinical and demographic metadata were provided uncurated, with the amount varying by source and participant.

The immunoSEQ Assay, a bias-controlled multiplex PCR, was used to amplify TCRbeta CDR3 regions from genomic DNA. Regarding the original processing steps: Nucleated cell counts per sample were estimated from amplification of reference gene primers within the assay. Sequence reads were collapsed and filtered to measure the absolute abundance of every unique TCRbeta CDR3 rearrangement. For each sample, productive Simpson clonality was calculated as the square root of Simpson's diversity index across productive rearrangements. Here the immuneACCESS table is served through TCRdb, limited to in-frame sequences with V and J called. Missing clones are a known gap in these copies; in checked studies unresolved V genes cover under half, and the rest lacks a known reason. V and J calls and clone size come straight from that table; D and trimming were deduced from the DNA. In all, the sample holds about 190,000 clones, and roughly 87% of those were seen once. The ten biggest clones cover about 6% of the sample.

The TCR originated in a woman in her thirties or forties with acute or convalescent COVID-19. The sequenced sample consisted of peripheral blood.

This receptor carries the CDR3 CASSEPGVSSIQYF. At the DNA level, the sequence is TGTGCCAGCAGTGAACCTGGAGTGTCTAGCATTCAGTACTTC. This receptor chain uses TRBV6-1 and TRBJ2-4, with no confident D gene call. A distance of 14 bases separates the germline ends of V and J, which lose 2 bases and 9 bases respectively. From the germline V gene, CDR1 is MNHNS and CDR2 is SASEGT. From cysteine to phenylalanine, the CDR3 is 14 amino acids long. Of all the DNA, just the CDR3 is kept, 42 bases in frame from base 1.